This T cell receptor (beta chain) was sequenced in a study of cytomegalovirus exposure and HLA in healthy donors. PCR was performed using 60 Vbeta and 13 Jbeta primers. Sequenced by immunoSEQ multiplex PCR; TCRdb stores in-frame clones only, minus some. Of roughly 95,000 clones in the sample, approximately 76% were seen once. V lost 6 bases and J lost 7; bases outside the gene matches: 13. The V gene's germline CDR1 is LNHDA and CDR2 SQIVND (reference sequence). This CDR3 comprises 15 residues. This TCR derives from a man between 25 and 39 years old in good health and CMV-seropositive. This rearrangement joins TRBV19 to TRBJ1-2, with 8 bases that match TRBD1. Sequencing input: PBMCs. CDR3 in amino acids: CASSNPGGPFIGYTF. CDR3 in DNA: TGTGCCAGTAGCAACCCAGGGGGCCCGTTTATTGGCTACACCTTC.